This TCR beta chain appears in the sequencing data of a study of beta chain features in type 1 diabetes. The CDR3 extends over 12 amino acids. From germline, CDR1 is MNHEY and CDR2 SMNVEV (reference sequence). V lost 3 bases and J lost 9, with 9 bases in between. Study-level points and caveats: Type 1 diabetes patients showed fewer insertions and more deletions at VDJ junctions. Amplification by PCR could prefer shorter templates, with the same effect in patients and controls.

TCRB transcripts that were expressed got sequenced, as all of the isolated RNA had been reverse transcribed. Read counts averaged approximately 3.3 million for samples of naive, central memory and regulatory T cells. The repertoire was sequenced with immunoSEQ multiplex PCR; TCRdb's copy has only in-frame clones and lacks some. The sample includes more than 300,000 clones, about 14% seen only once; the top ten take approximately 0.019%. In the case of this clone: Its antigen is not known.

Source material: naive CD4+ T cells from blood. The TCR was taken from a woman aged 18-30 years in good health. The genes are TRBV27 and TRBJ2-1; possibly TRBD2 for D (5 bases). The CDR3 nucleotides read TGTGCCAGCAGTTTTCGGGGTGGTGAGCAGTTCTTC. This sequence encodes CASSFRGGEQFF.